This T cell receptor (beta chain) was obtained from a study of beta chain features in type 1 diabetes. The study, taken as a whole, reports: Comparison showed that naive, central memory and Treg TCRB repertoires appeared more similar among patients than among healthy donors. Any role of HLA type in TCRB rearrangement remained unresolved here. Shorter templates may be favored by PCR, equally so in patients and controls.

CDR3 size: 15 residues. Deletions cut 5 bases from V and 2 bases from J, with 13 bases between. Germline assignment: CDR1 PRHDT and CDR2 FYEKMQ (reference sequence). The entirety of the isolated RNA underwent reverse transcription, so expressed TCRB transcripts were sequenced. Sequenced naive, central memory and regulatory T cell samples produced an average of around 3.5 million reads. Clones were sequenced by immunoSEQ multiplex PCR, and TCRdb holds only the in-frame ones, with some missing. The data hold about 250,000 clones, with roughly 13% observed a single time. Concerning this clone: Its antigen is still unknown.

V is TRBV13 and J is TRBJ1-5; D is ambiguous. This clonotype was obtained from a woman aged 40 to 50 in good health. Sequencing was done on a sample of naive CD4+ T cells from blood. DNA for the CDR3: TGTGCCAGCAGCCGGAAGGCGGGTGGCAATCAGCCCCAGCATTTT. Residues: CASSRKAGGNQPQHF.